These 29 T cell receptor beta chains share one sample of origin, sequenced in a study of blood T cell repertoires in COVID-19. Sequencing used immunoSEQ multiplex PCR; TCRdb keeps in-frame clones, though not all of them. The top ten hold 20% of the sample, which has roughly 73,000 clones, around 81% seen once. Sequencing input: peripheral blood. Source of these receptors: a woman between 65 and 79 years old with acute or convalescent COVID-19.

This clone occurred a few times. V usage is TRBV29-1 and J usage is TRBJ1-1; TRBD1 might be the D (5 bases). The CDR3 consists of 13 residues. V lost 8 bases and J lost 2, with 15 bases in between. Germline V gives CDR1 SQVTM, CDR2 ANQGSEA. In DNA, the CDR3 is TGCAGCCTGCGCTCTCAGGGTAACACTGAAGCTTTCTTT. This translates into CSLRSQGNTEAFF.

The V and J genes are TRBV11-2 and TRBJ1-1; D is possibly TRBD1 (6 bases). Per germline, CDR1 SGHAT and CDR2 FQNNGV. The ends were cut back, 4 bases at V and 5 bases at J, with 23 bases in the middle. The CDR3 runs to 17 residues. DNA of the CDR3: TGTGCCAGCAGCTCCCGAATCTCGCGGGGGGCTACGACTGAAGCTTTCTTT. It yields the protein CASSSRISRGATTEAFF.

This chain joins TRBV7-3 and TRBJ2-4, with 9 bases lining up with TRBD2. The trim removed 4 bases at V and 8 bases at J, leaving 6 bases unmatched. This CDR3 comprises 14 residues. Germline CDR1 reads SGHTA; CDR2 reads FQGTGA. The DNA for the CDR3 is TGTGCCAGCAGCTATAGCGGGAGTACGGACATTCAGTACTTC. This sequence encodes CASSYSGSTDIQYF. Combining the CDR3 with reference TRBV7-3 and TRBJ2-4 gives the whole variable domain GAGVSQTPSNKVTEKGKYVELRCDPISGHTALYWYRQSLGQGPEFLIYFQGTGAADDSGLPNDRFFAVRPEGSVSTLKIQRTERGDSAVYLCASSYSGSTDIQYFGAGTRLSVL.

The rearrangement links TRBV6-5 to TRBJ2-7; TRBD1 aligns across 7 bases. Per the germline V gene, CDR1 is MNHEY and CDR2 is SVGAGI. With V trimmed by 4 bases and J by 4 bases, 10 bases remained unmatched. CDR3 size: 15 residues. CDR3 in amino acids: CASSSPGTVDYEQYF. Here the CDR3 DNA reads TGTGCCAGCAGTTCTCCCGGGACAGTAGATTACGAGCAGTACTTC.

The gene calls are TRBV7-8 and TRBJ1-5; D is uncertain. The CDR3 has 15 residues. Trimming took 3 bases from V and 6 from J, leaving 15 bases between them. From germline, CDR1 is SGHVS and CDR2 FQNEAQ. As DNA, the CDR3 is TGTGCCAGCAGCTTTAGCGGGATTGTCAGTCAGCCCCAGCATTTT. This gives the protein CASSFSGIVSQPQHF.

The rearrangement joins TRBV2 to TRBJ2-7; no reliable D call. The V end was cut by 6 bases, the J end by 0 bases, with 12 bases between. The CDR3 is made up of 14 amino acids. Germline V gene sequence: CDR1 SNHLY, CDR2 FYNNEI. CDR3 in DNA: TGTGCCAGCAGGGAGAGATGGAGCTCCTACGAGCAGTACTTC. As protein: CASRERWSSYEQYF.

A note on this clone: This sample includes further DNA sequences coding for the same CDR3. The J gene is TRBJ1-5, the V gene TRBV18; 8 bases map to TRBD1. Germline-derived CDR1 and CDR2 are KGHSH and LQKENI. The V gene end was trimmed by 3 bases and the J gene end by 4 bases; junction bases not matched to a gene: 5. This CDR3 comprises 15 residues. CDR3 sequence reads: CASSPPGQGNQPQHF. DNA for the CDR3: TGTGCCAGCTCACCCCCAGGACAGGGAAATCAGCCCCAGCATTTT.

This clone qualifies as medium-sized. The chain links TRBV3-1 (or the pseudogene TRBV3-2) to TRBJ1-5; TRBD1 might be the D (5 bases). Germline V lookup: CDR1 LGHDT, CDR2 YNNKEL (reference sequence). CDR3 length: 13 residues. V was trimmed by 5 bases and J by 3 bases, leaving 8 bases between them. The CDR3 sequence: CASSDSYNQPQHF. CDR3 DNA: TGTGCCAGCAGCGACAGCTACAATCAGCCCCAGCATTTT.

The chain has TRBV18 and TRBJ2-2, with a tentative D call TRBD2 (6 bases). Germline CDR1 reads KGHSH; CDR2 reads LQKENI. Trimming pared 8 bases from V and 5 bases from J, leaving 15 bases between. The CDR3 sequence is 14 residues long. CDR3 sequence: CASAGLGRTGELFF. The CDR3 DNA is TGTGCCAGCGCGGGATTAGGGCGGACCGGGGAGCTGTTTTTT.

CDR3 residues: CASSALQDSPLHF. The DNA for the CDR3 is TGTGCCAGCAGCGCCCTACAGGATAGCCCCCTCCACTTT. The chain couples TRBV9 to TRBJ1-6; D possibly corresponds to TRBD1 (5 bases). The CDR3 loop spans 13 amino acids. In germline, CDR1 is SGDLS, CDR2 YYNGEE. Between the trimmed V and J ends, which lost 3 bases and 13 bases, there was a span of 14 bases.

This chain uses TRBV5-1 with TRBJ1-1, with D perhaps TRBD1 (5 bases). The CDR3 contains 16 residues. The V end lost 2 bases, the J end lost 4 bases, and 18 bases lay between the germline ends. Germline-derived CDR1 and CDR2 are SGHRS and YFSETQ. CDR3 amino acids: CASSLRAGRWGTEAFF. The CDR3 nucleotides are TGCGCCAGCAGCTTAAGGGCAGGGCGCTGGGGCACTGAAGCTTTCTTT.

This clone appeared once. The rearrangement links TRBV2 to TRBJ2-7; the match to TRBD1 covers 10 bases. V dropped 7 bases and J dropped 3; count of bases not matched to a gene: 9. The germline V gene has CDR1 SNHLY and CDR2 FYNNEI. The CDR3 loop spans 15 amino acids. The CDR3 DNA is TGTGCCAGCACCTCAATCCGGGACAGGGGCTACGAGCAGTACTTC. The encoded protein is CASTSIRDRGYEQYF.

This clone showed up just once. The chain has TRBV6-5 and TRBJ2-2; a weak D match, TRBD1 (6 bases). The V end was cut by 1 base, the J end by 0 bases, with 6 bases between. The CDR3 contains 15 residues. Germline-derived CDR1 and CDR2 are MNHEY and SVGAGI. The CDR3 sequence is CASSYWTANTGELFF. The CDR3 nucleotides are TGTGCCAGCAGTTACTGGACAGCGAACACCGGGGAGCTGTTTTTT.

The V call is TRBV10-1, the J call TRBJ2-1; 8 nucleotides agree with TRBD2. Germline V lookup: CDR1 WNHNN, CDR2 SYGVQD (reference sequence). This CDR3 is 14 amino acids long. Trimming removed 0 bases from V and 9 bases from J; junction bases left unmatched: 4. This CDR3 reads CASSESPSGLEQFF. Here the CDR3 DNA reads TGCGCCAGCAGTGAGTCGCCTAGCGGGCTTGAGCAGTTCTTC.

CDR3 sequence: CASRGPAGGNLMNTEAFF. The CDR3 region has the DNA TGTGCCAGCAGGGGCCCGGCAGGGGGCAATCTCATGAACACTGAAGCTTTCTTT. The rearrangement joins TRBV5-5 to TRBJ1-1, with 8 bases identical to TRBD1. CDR3 length equals 18 residues. V lost 5 bases and J lost 0; bases outside the gene matches: 15. The germline gives CDR1 SGHKS, CDR2 YYEKEE (reference sequence).

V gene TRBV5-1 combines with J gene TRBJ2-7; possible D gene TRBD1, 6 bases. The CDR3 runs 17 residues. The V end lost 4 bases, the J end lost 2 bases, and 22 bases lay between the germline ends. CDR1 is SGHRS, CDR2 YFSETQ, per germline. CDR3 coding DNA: TGCGCCAGCAGCAAAGGGACGTCCAGGGGTCTTACCTACGAGCAGTACTTC. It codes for CASSKGTSRGLTYEQYF.

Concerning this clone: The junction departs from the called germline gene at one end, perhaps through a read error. The CDR3 reads CASSLSGRGLFSQPQHF. CDR3 coding DNA: TGTGCCAGCAGCTTATCCGGCAGGGGGCTCTTCAGCCAGCCCCAGCATTTT. V usage is TRBV28 and J usage is TRBJ1-5; 8 positions match TRBD1. Germline V gene data show CDR1 as MDHEN and CDR2 as SYDVKM. The CDR3 loop spans 17 amino acids.

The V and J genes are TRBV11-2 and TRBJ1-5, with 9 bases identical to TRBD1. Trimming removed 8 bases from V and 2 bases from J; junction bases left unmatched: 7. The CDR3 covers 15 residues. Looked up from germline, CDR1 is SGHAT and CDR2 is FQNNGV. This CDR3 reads CASSARTGGNQPQHF. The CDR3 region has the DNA TGTGCCAGCTCTGCTAGGACAGGGGGCAATCAGCCCCAGCATTTT.

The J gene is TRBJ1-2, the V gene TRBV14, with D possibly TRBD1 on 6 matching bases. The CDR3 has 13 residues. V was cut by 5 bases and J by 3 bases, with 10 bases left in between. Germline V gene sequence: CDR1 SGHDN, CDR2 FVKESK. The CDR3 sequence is CASSTGTYYGYTF. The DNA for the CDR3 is TGTGCCAGCAGCACCGGGACATACTATGGCTACACCTTC.

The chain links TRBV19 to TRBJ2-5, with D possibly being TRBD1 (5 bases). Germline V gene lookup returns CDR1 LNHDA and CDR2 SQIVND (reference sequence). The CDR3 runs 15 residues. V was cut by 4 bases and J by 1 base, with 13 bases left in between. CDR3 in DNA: TGTGCCAGTAGTACCCGACAGTCCCGCCAAGAGACCCAGTACTTC. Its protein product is CASSTRQSRQETQYF. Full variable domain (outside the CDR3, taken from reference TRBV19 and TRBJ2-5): DGGITQSPKYLFRKEGQNVTLSCEQNLNHDAMYWYRQDPGQGLRLIYYSQIVNDFQKGDIAEGYSVSREKKESFPLTVTSAQKNPTAFYLCASSTRQSRQETQYFGPGTRLLVL.

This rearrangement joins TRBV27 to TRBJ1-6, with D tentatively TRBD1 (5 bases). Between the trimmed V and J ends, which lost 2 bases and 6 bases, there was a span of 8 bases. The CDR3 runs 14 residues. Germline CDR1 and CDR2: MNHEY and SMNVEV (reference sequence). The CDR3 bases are TGTGCCAGCAGTTTACGACAGATTAATTCACCCCTCCACTTT. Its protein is CASSLRQINSPLHF.

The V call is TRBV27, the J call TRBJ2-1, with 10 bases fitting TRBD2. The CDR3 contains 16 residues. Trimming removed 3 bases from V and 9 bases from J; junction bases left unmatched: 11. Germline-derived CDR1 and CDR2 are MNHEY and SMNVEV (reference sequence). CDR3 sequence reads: CASSLRSGRARGEQFF. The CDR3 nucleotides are TGTGCCAGCAGTTTGAGAAGCGGGAGGGCTCGTGGTGAGCAGTTCTTC.

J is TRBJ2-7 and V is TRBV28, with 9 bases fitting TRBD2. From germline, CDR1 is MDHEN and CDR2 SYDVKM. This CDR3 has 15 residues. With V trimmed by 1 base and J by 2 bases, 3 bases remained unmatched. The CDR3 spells CASSLFSSGAYEQYF. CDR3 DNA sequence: TGTGCCAGCAGTTTATTTTCTAGCGGGGCCTACGAGCAGTACTTC. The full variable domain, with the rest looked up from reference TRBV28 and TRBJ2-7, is DVKVTQSSRYLVKRTGEKVFLECVQDMDHENMFWYRQDPGLGLRLIYFSYDVKMKEKGDIPEGYSVSREKKERFSLILESASTNQTSMYLCASSLFSSGAYEQYFGPGTRLTVT.

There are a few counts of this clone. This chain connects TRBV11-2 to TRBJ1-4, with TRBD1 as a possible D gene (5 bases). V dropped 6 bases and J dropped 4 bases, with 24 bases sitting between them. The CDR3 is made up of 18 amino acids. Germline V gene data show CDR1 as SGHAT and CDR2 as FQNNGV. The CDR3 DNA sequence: TGTGCCAGCAGAATAGGGGTTCTGGTGGAGATTGGTAATGAAAAACTGTTTTTT. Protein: CASRIGVLVEIGNEKLFF.

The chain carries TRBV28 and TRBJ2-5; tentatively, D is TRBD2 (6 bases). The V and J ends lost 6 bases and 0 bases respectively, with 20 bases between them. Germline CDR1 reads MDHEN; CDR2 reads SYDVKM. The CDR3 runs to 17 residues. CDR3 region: CASSTTSSVTYQETQYF. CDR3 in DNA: TGTGCCAGCAGCACAACGTCTAGCGTAACTTACCAAGAGACCCAGTACTTC.

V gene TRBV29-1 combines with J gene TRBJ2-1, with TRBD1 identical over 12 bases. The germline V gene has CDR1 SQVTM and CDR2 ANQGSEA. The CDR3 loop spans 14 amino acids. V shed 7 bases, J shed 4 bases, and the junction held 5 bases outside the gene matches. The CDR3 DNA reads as TGCAGCGATCGGGACAGGGGGCCATACAATGAGCAGTTCTTC. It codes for CSDRDRGPYNEQFF.

The chain's CDR3 is CASSLIRSGAGELFF. The CDR3 DNA follows: TGTGCCAGCAGCTTGATTCGCTCGGGAGCCGGGGAGCTGTTTTTT. V is TRBV5-6 and J is TRBJ2-2; the D gene is possibly TRBD2 (6 bases). The CDR3 length is 15 residues. Trimming took off 1 base at V and 6 bases at J, with 13 bases between the two ends. Germline loops: CDR1 SGHDT, CDR2 YYEEEE.

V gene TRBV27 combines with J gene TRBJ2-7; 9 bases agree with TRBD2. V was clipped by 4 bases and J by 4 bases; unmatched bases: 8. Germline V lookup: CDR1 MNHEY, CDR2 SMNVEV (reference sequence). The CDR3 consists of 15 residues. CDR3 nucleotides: TGTGCCAGCAGTTCCCTGGGTAGCGGGAGTTACGAGCAGTACTTC. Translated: CASSSLGSGSYEQYF.

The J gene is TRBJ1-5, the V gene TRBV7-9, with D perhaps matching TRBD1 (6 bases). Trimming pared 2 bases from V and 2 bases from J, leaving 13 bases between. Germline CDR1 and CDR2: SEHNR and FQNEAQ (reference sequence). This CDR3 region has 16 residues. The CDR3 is CASSLLEGGGNQPQHF. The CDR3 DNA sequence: TGTGCCAGCAGCTTACTAGAAGGGGGTGGCAATCAGCCCCAGCATTTT.